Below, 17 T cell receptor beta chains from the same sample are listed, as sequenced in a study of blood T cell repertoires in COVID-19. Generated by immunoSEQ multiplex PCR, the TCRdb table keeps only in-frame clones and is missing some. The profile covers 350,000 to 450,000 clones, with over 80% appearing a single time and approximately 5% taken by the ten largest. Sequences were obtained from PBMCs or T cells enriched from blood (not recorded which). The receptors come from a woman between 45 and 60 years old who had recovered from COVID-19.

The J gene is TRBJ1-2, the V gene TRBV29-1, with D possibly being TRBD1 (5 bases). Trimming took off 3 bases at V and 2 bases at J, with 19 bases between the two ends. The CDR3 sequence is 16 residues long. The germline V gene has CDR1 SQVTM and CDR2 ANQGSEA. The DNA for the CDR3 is TGCAGCGTTGATCTATTCGTCGGACAATTCAACTATGGCTACACCTTC. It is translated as CSVDLFVGQFNYGYTF.

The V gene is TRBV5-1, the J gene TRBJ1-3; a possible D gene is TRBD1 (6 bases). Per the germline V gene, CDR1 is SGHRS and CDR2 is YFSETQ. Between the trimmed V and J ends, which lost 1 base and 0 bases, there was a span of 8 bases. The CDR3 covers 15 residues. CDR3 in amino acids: CASSLSGASGNTIYF. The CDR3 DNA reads TGCGCCAGCAGCTTGTCAGGGGCCTCTGGAAACACCATATATTTT.

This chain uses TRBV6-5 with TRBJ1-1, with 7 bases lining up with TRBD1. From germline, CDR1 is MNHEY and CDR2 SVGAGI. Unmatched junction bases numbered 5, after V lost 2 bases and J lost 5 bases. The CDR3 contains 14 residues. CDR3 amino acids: CASSYTAGGTEAFF. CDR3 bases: TGTGCCAGCAGTTACACCGCAGGGGGTACTGAAGCTTTCTTT.

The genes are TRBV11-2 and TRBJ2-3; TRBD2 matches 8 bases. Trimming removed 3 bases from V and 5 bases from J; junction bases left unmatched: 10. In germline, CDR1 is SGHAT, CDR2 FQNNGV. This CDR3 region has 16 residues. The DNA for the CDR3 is TGTGCCAGCAGCTTCGTTACGGGAGGGCCTATAGATACGCAGTATTTT. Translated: CASSFVTGGPIDTQYF.

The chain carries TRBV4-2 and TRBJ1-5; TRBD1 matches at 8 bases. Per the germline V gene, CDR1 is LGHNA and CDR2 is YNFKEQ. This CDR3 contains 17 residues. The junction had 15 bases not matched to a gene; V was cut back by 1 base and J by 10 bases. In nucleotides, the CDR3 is TGTGCCAGCAGCCAAGTTGGGCAGGGGGCTCGCGAAGTTCCCCAGCATTTT. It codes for CASSQVGQGAREVPQHF.

CDR3 bases: TGTGCCAGCAGCGTGACAGGGAGGAACACTGAAGCTTTCTTT. Its protein product is CASSVTGRNTEAFF. The chain links TRBV7-3 to TRBJ1-1, with 7 bases fitting TRBD1. CDR1 is SGHTA and CDR2 is FQGTGA in the germline V gene. The ends lost 5 bases at V and 1 base at J; junction bases unmatched: 4. This CDR3 has 14 residues.

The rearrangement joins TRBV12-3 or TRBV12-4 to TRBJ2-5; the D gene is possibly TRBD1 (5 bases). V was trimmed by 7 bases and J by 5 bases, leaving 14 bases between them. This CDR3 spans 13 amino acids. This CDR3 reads CASNAGIRETQYF. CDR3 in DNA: TGTGCCAGCAACGCAGGGATTCGGGAGACCCAGTACTTC.

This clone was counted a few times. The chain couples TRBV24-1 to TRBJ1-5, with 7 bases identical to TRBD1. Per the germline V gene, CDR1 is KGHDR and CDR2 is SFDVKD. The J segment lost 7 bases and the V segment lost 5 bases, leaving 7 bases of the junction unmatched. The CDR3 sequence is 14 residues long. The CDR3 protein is CATSGDRGRQPQHF. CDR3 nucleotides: TGTGCCACCAGTGGGGACAGAGGTAGGCAGCCCCAGCATTTT.

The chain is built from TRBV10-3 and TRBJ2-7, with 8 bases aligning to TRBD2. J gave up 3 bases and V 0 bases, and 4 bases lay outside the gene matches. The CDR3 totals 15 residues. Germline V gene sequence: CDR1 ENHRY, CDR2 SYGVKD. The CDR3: CAISESLAGIYEQYF. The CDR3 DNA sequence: TGTGCCATCAGTGAGTCGTTAGCGGGAATCTACGAGCAGTACTTC.

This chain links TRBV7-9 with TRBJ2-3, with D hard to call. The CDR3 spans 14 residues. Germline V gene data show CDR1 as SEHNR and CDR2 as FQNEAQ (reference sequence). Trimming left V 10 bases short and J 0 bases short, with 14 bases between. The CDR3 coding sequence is TGTGCCATCTCGGCAGGCCCTAGCACAGATACGCAGTATTTT. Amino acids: CAISAGPSTDTQYF. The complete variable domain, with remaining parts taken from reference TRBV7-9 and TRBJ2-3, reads DTGVSQNPRHKITKRGQNVTFRCDPISEHNRLYWYRQTLGQGPEFLTYFQNEAQLEKSRLLSDRFSAERPKGSFSTLEIQRTEQGDSAMYLCAISAGPSTDTQYFGPGTRLTVL.

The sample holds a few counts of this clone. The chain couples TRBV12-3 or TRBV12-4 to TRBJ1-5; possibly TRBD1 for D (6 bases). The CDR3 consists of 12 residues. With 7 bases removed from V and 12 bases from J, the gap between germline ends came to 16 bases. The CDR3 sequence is CASKQGFLGQHF. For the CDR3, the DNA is TGTGCCAGCAAACAGGGATTTCTGGGCCAGCATTTT.

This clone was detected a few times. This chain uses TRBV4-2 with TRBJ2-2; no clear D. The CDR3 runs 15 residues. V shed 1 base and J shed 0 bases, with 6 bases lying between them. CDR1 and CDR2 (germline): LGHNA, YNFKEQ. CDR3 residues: CASSQVTANTGELFF. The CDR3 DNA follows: TGTGCCAGCAGCCAAGTCACAGCGAACACCGGGGAGCTGTTTTTT.

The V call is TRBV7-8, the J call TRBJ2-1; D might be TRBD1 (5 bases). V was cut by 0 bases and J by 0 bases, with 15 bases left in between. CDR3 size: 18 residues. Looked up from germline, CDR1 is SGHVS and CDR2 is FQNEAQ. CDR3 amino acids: CASSLAMTEPSSYNEQFF. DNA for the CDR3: TGTGCCAGCAGCTTAGCGATGACAGAACCTAGCTCCTACAATGAGCAGTTCTTC.

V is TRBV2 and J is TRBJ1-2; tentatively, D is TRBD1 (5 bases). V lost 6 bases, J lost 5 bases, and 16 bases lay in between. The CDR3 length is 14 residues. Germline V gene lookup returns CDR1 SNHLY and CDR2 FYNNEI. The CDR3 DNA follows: TGTGCCAGCAGGGGGGAGGGTGAGAAGTATGGCTACACCTTC. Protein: CASRGEGEKYGYTF.

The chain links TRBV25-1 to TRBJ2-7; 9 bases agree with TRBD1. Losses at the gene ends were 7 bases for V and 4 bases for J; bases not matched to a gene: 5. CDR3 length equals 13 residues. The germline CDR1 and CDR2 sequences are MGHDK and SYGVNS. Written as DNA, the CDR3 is TGTGCCAGCATGCGGACAGGGGTGTACGAGCAGTACTTC. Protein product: CASMRTGVYEQYF.

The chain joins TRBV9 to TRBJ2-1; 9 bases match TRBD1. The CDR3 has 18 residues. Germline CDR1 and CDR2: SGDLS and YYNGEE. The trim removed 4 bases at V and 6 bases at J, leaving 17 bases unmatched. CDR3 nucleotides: TGTGCCAGCAGCTCAACCCCCTGGGGGGACAGGGCCTCCAATGAGCAGTTCTTC. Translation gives CASSSTPWGDRASNEQFF.

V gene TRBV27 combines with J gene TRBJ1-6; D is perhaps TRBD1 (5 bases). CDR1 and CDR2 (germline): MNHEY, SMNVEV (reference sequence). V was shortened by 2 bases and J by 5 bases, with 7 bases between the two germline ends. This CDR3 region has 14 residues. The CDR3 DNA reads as TGTGCCAGCAGTTTAAGACAGCATAATTCACCCCTCCACTTT. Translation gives CASSLRQHNSPLHF.